The present entry profiles one T cell receptor beta chain with its context. The table came from immunoSEQ multiplex PCR; TCRdb's copy has only in-frame clones and leaves some out. The data hold around 280,000 clones, with around 91% observed a single time. This entry belongs to a study of blood T cell repertoires in COVID-19. Study at large: The United States, Italy and Spain supplied acute and convalescent COVID-19 samples.

Trimming took off 1 base at V and 6 bases at J, with 4 bases between the two ends. Germline CDR1 reads LGHDT; CDR2 reads YNNKEL (reference sequence). CDR3 length equals 11 residues. What was sequenced was PBMCs or T cells enriched from blood (not recorded which). The chain couples TRBV3-1 (or the pseudogene TRBV3-2) to TRBJ2-7; D remains unclear. The TCR sequence derives from a woman aged 18-35 years with acute COVID-19. The CDR3 bases are TGTGCCAGCAGCCAAGTCAGCGAGCAGTACTTC. Residues: CASSQVSEQYF.